These 21 T cell receptor beta chains came from one sample sequenced in a study of shared clonotypes between healthy human individuals. Profiled with immunoSEQ multiplex PCR; TCRdb holds only in-frame clones, not every one. The sample carries about 2.3 million clones, 85% to 95% recorded once. Material for sequencing was naive CD4+ T cells from PBMCs. Stated subset: CD45RA+ positively selected. The source of these receptors is a man younger than 30 in good health. Some clones in this sample may be carry-over from other donors' samples.

The genes are TRBV28 and TRBJ1-2; D is unclear. Germline V gene data show CDR1 as MDHEN and CDR2 as SYDVKM. This CDR3 spans 15 amino acids. Trimming took off 1 base at V and 4 bases at J, with 13 bases between the two ends. The CDR3 DNA reads TGTGCCAGCAGTTTATTTGTAGGCGGTCCCTATGGCTACACCTTC. This translates into CASSLFVGGPYGYTF.

V gene TRBV28 combines with J gene TRBJ2-2; D is unresolved. V was pared by 4 bases and J by 1 base, with 7 bases between. The CDR3 extends over 14 amino acids. Germline V gives CDR1 MDHEN, CDR2 SYDVKM. The CDR3 nucleotides are TGTGCCAGCAGTTGGTCAGAGAACACCGGGGAGCTGTTTTTT. Translating it yields CASSWSENTGELFF.

This chain connects TRBV6-5 to TRBJ2-7; 8 bases map to TRBD1. The V segment lost 5 bases and the J segment 0 bases; nucleotides outside the gene matches: 6. Germline V gene sequence: CDR1 MNHEY, CDR2 SVGAGI. The CDR3 sequence is 15 residues long. The CDR3 loop is CASSRTGQGSYEQYF. The CDR3 DNA follows: TGTGCCAGCAGTCGGACCGGACAGGGCTCCTACGAGCAGTACTTC.

This clone appeared once. This chain joins TRBV6-6 and TRBJ1-5; D call uncertain. Trimming shortened V by 4 bases and J by 3 bases, and 13 bases separated the two germline ends. The V gene's germline CDR1 is MNHNY and CDR2 SVGAGI (reference sequence). There are 15 residues in the CDR3. CDR3 region: CASSSWSPVNQPQHF. The CDR3 coding sequence is TGTGCCAGCAGTTCCTGGTCGCCGGTCAATCAGCCCCAGCATTTT.

The CDR3 region has the DNA TGTGCCAGCAGCCCTAGCGGGACCTTAAAGAACACCGGGGAGCTGTTTTTT. Translated: CASSPSGTLKNTGELFF. The chain joins TRBV9 to TRBJ2-2, with TRBD2 matching over 9 bases. Germline lookup yields CDR1 SGDLS and CDR2 YYNGEE. This CDR3 spans 17 amino acids. The J segment lost 1 base and the V segment lost 4 bases, leaving 8 bases of the junction unmatched.

The rearrangement links TRBV28 to TRBJ2-7; the match to TRBD2 covers 8 bases. The V and J ends lost 6 bases and 5 bases, in that order; junction bases with no gene match: 12. CDR1 is MDHEN, CDR2 SYDVKM, per germline. This CDR3 region has 15 residues. The CDR3 bases are TGTGCCAGCAGCTCAGCGGGAGCCCGGACCGACGAGCAGTACTTC. The encoded protein is CASSSAGARTDEQYF.

The V call is TRBV7-2, the J call TRBJ1-2, with a possible D match to TRBD1 (5 bases). Trimming took off 5 bases at V and 4 bases at J, with 17 bases between the two ends. In germline, CDR1 is SGHTA, CDR2 FQGNSA. This CDR3 is built from 15 residues. The DNA of the CDR3 is TGTGCCAGCAGCCCCCGGTCAGGGTGGGTCTATGGCTACACCTTC. It codes for CASSPRSGWVYGYTF.

This chain joins TRBV19 and TRBJ2-7; 9 nucleotides line up with TRBD1. After removal of 5 bases from V and 4 bases from J, the junction contained 9 bases not matched to a gene. This CDR3 is built from 15 residues. CDR1 is LNHDA, CDR2 SQIVND, per germline (reference sequence). The CDR3 region is CASSLSGQGRYEQYF. The CDR3 DNA reads as TGTGCCAGTAGTCTAAGTGGACAGGGGAGGTACGAGCAGTACTTC.

The chain couples TRBV7-2 to TRBJ2-1; tentatively, D is TRBD2 (6 bases). Between the trimmed V and J ends, which lost 5 bases and 6 bases, there was a span of 17 bases. Germline lookup yields CDR1 SGHTA and CDR2 FQGNSA. This CDR3 has 15 residues. The DNA of the CDR3 is TGTGCCAGCAGCCTCAAAGGGACTGGTTTCAATGAGCAGTTCTTC. It specifies CASSLKGTGFNEQFF.

The chain combines TRBV30 with TRBJ2-5; 7 bases are shared with TRBD1. CDR1 and CDR2 from the germline V gene are GTSNPN and SVGIG (reference sequence). With 1 base clipped from V and 5 bases from J, the junction kept 4 bases outside the gene matches. The CDR3 is 13 residues long. CDR3 amino acids: CAWSATGTETQYF. The CDR3 DNA follows: TGTGCCTGGAGTGCGACAGGGACGGAGACCCAGTACTTC.

The rearrangement joins TRBV18 to TRBJ1-5; 12 positions match TRBD1. V was clipped by 4 bases and J by 1 base; unmatched bases: 2. Germline V lookup: CDR1 KGHSH, CDR2 LQKENI. The CDR3 is 16 residues long. Written as DNA, the CDR3 is TGTGCCAGCTCACTGGGACAGGGGGCAAGCAATCAGCCCCAGCATTTT. It yields the protein CASSLGQGASNQPQHF.

Details on this clone: The junction differs from germline at one of its ends, possibly a read error. The chain recombines TRBV5-1 with TRBJ2-1, with TRBD2 matching over 7 bases. The CDR3 runs 13 residues. Germline V gives CDR1 SGHRS, CDR2 YFSETQ. CDR3 region: CASSLAGSGSGIF. As DNA, the CDR3 is TGCGCCAGCAGCTTGGCCGGGTCGGGAAGCGGGATCTTC.

The chain combines TRBV5-4 with TRBJ2-2; D may match TRBD1 or TRBD2 (5 bases each). This CDR3 spans 15 amino acids. The V gene's germline CDR1 is SGHNT and CDR2 YYREEE (reference sequence). Trimming left V 2 bases short and J 2 bases short, with 10 bases between. CDR3 sequence (DNA): TGTGCCAGCAGCTTTCAGAGGGGAAACACCGGGGAGCTGTTTTTT. Its protein product is CASSFQRGNTGELFF. Based on the CDR3 plus reference TRBV5-4 and TRBJ2-2, the full variable domain is ETGVTQSPTHLIKTRGQQVTLRCSSQSGHNTVSWYQQALGQGPQFIFQYYREEENGRGNFPPRFSGLQFPNYSSELNVNALELDDSALYLCASSFQRGNTGELFFGEGSRLTVL.

This chain uses TRBV28 with TRBJ1-2; 7 bases are shared with TRBD1. Germline values: CDR1 MDHEN, CDR2 SYDVKM. The CDR3 runs 17 residues. Losses at the gene ends were 6 bases for V and 4 bases for J; bases not matched to a gene: 17. This CDR3 reads CASRAGAGGLKLYGYTF. For the CDR3, the DNA is TGTGCCAGCAGGGCCGGGGCAGGGGGTTTAAAACTCTATGGCTACACCTTC.

The gene calls are TRBV9 and TRBJ2-3; 14 positions match TRBD2. Trimming took 2 bases from V and 1 from J; bases not matched to a gene: 6. The germline V gene encodes CDR1 SGDLS and CDR2 YYNGEE. This CDR3 has 18 amino acids. In nucleotides, the CDR3 is TGTGCCAGCAGCGTTGGGACTAGCGGGAGCATAGGCACAGATACGCAGTATTTT. Translating it yields CASSVGTSGSIGTDTQYF.

The chain joins TRBV28 to TRBJ2-5; D is perhaps TRBD1 or TRBD2 (5 bases each). The germline V gene has CDR1 MDHEN and CDR2 SYDVKM. The V end lost 1 base, the J end lost 5 bases, and 11 bases lay between the germline ends. This CDR3 is 14 amino acids long. CDR3 residues: CASSLYGTQETQYF. The DNA of the CDR3 is TGTGCCAGCAGTTTATACGGGACCCAGGAGACCCAGTACTTC. Filled out from reference TRBV28 and TRBJ2-5, the complete variable domain reads DVKVTQSSRYLVKRTGEKVFLECVQDMDHENMFWYRQDPGLGLRLIYFSYDVKMKEKGDIPEGYSVSREKKERFSLILESASTNQTSMYLCASSLYGTQETQYFGPGTRLLVL.

The genes are TRBV30 and TRBJ1-5, with TRBD1 as a possible D gene (5 bases). Trimming stripped 5 bases from V and 3 bases from J, with 14 bases between. CDR1 and CDR2 (germline): GTSNPN, SVGIG (reference sequence). The CDR3 has 14 residues. CDR3 coding DNA: TGTGCCTGGGCTCAGGGAGGTCCCAATCAGCCCCAGCATTTT. Amino acids: CAWAQGGPNQPQHF.

This rearrangement joins TRBV5-1 to TRBJ2-5; TRBD2 aligns across 9 bases. Losses at the gene ends were 4 bases for V and 4 bases for J; bases not matched to a gene: 8. The CDR3 contains 15 residues. Germline CDR1 reads SGHRS; CDR2 reads YFSETQ. CDR3 nucleotides: TGCGCCAGCAGCCGAGCGGGGGGCAAGTCAGAGACCCAGTACTTC. Its translation: CASSRAGGKSETQYF. The full variable domain, completed using reference TRBV5-1 and TRBJ2-5, is KAGVTQTPRYLIKTRGQQVTLSCSPISGHRSVSWYQQTPGQGLQFLFEYFSETQRNKGNFPGRFSGRQFSNSRSEMNVSTLELGDSALYLCASSRAGGKSETQYFGPGTRLLVL.

J is TRBJ2-5 and V is TRBV6-5; TRBD2 aligns across 7 bases. From germline, CDR1 is MNHEY and CDR2 SVGAGI. This CDR3 is 13 amino acids long. The V gene end was trimmed by 8 bases and the J gene end by 4 bases; junction bases not matched to a gene: 7. The DNA for the CDR3 is TGTGCCAGCGCCCGGGGGAGGGGAGAGACCCAGTACTTC. Protein product: CASARGRGETQYF.

This chain joins TRBV28 and TRBJ2-1; tentative D call: TRBD2 (5 bases). Germline CDR1 is MDHEN and CDR2 is SYDVKM. Trimming removed 5 bases from V and 2 bases from J, with 19 bases in between. The CDR3 runs 17 residues. The CDR3 region has the DNA TGTGCCAGCAGTCCCCCGGGAAGCGCTAGCCCCTACAATGAGCAGTTCTTC. Encoded protein: CASSPPGSASPYNEQFF.

The CDR3 DNA reads TGTGCCAGCAGCTCCCCTCCCCGGGACAACCCCCGGAACTATGGCTACACCTTC. Its translation is CASSSPPRDNPRNYGYTF. This sequence joins TRBV7-7 and TRBJ1-2; D possibly corresponds to TRBD1 (6 bases). V was clipped by 4 bases and J by 2 bases, with 23 bases between them. This CDR3 is 18 amino acids long. Germline CDR1 and CDR2: SSHAT and FNYEAQ (reference sequence).